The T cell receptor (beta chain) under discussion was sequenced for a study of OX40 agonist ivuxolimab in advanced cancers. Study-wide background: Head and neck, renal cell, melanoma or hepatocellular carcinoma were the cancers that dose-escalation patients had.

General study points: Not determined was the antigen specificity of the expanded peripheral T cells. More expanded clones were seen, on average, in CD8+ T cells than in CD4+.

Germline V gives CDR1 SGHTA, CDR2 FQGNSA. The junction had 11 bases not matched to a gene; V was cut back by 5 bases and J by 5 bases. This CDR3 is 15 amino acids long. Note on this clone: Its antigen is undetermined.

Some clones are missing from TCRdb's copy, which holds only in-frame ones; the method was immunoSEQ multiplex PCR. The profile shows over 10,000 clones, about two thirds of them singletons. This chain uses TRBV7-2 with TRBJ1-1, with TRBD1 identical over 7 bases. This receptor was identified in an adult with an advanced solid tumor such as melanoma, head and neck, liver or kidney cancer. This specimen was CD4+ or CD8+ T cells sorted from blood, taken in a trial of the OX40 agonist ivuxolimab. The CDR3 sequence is CASSITQTGRTEAFF. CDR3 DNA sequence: TGTGCCAGCAGCATCACCCAGACAGGGAGGACTGAAGCTTTCTTT.